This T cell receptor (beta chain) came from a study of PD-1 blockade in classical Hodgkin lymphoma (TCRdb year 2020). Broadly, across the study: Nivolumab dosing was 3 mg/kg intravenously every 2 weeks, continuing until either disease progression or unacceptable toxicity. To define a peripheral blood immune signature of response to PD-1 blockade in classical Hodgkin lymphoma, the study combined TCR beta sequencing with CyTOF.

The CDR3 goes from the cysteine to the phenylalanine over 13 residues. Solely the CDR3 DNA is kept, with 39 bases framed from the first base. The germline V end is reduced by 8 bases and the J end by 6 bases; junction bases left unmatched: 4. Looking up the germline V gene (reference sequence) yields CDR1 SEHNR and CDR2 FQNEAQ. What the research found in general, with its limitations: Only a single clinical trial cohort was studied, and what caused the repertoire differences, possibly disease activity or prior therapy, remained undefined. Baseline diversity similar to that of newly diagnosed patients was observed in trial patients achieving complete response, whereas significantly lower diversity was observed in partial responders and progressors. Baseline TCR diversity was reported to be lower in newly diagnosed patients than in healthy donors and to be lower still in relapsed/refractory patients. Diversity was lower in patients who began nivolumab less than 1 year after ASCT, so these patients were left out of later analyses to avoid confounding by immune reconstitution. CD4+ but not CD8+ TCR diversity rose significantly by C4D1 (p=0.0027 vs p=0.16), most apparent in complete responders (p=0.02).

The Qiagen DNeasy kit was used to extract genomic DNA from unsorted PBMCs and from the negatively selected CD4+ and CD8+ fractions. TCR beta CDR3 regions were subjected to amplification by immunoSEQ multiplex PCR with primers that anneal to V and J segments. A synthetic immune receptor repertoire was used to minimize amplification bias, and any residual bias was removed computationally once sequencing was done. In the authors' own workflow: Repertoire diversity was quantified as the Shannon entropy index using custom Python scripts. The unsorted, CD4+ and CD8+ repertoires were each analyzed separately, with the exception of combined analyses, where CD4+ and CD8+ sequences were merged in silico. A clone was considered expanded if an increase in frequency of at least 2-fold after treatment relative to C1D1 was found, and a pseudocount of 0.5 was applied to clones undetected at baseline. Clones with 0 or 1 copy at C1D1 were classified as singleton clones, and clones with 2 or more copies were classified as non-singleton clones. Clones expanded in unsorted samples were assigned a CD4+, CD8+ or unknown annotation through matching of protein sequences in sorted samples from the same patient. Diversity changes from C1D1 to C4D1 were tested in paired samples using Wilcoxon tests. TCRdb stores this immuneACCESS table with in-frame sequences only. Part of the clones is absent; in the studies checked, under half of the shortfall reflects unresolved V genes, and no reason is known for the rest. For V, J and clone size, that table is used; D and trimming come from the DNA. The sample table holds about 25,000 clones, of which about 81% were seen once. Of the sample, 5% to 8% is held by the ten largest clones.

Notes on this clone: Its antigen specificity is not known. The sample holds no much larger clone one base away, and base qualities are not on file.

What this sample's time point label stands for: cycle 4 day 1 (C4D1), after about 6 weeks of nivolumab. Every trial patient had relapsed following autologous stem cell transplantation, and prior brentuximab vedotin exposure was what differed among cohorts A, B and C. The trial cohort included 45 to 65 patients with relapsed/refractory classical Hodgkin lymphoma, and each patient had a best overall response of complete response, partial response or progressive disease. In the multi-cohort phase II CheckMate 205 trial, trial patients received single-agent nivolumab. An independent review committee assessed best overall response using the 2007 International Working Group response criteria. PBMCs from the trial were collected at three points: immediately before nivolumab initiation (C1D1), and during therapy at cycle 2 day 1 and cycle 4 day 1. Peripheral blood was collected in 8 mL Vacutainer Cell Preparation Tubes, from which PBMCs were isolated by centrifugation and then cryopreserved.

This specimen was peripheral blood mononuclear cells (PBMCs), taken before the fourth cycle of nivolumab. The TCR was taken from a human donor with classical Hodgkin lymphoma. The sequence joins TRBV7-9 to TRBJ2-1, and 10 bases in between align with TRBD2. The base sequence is TGTGCCAGCCGGGCTAGCGGGAGCAATGAGCAGTTCTTC. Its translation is CASRASGSNEQFF.